This TCR beta chain was captured in a study of yellow fever vaccine responses in identical twins. The V gene lost 5 bases and the J gene lost 0 bases, with 10 bases spanning the gap. CDR1 DFQATT and CDR2 SNEGSKA come from the germline V gene (reference sequence). The CDR3 is made up of 13 amino acids. MiXCR, applied by TCRdb to the RT-PCR reads, yields one record per CDR3 protein. The profile shows about 23,000 distinct CDR3 sequences, roughly 80% of them singletons. This clonotype occurred once. The sample in question was T cells from blood (PBMCs), unsorted or a sorted subset (not recorded which), obtained before or after yellow fever vaccination (not recorded which). The V call is TRBV20-1, the J call TRBJ2-5, with D possibly matching TRBD1 (6 bases). The source of this sequence is a woman under 30 who received the yellow fever vaccine. CDR3 protein: CSALQGHQETQYF. CDR3 nucleotide sequence: TGCAGTGCTTTGCAGGGGCACCAAGAGACCCAGTACTTC.